The 15 T cell receptor beta chains below all came from one sample that was sequenced in a study of blood T cell repertoires in COVID-19. Profiling relied on immunoSEQ multiplex PCR, and the TCRdb table lists in-frame clones only, not all of them. This table has about 120,000 clones, approximately 90% appearing once. Sample: peripheral blood. These receptors originate from a human donor with acute or convalescent COVID-19. The donor label of this sample is uncertain.

The chain couples TRBV6-5 to TRBJ2-7; 11 positions agree with TRBD1. V shed 5 bases, J shed 0 bases, and the junction held 3 bases outside the gene matches. The CDR3 is 15 amino acids. In germline, CDR1 is MNHEY, CDR2 SVGAGI. The CDR3 loop is CASSRTGGASYEQYF. The CDR3 DNA is TGTGCCAGCAGTCGGACAGGGGGCGCCTCCTACGAGCAGTACTTC.

This chain links TRBV6-6 with TRBJ2-7; 7 bases are a match to TRBD1. CDR3 size: 14 residues. The germline V gene has CDR1 MNHNY and CDR2 SVGAGI (reference sequence). The trim removed 6 bases at V and 4 bases at J, leaving 9 bases unmatched. For the CDR3, the DNA is TGTGCCAGCAGCCGACAGGGCACAGATTACGAGCAGTACTTC. Residues: CASSRQGTDYEQYF.

Comment on this clone: This sample also contains other DNA sequences that code for the same CDR3. The chain recombines TRBV18 with TRBJ1-2; the D gene is possibly TRBD1 (5 bases). The length of the CDR3 is 12 residues. V was shortened by 2 bases and J by 8 bases, with 9 bases between the two germline ends. Germline CDR1 KGHSH, CDR2 LQKENI. For the CDR3, the DNA is TGTGCCAGCTCACCAGGAGGGGACGGCTACACCTTC. This translates into CASSPGGDGYTF.

The V and J genes are TRBV7-9 and TRBJ2-3; no reliable D call. Germline assignment: CDR1 SEHNR and CDR2 FQNEAQ (reference sequence). The V and J ends lost 2 bases and 1 base respectively, with 13 bases between them. This CDR3 is 16 amino acids long. The CDR3 here is CASSLQMIERTDTQYF. CDR3 bases: TGTGCCAGCAGCTTACAAATGATAGAACGCACAGATACGCAGTATTTT.

The chain joins TRBV7-6 to TRBJ2-2; D uncertain. Trimming took off 1 base at V and 5 bases at J, with 11 bases between the two ends. The germline gives CDR1 SGHVS, CDR2 FNYEAQ. The CDR3 loop spans 15 amino acids. CDR3 nucleotide sequence: TGTGCCAGCAGCTTAGGCCTAGGAGATACCGGGGAGCTGTTTTTT. Translating gives CASSLGLGDTGELFF. The full variable domain, rest sourced from reference TRBV7-6 and TRBJ2-2, is GAGVSQSPRYKVTKRGQDVALRCDPISGHVSLYWYRQALGQGPEFLTYFNYEAQQDKSGLPNDRFSAERPEGSISTLTIQRTEQRDSAMYRCASSLGLGDTGELFFGEGSRLTVL.

This chain links TRBV5-1 with TRBJ1-1; D is perhaps TRBD1 (5 bases). V lost 0 bases to trimming and J lost 5 bases, with 11 bases between them. CDR1 is SGHRS and CDR2 is YFSETQ in the germline V gene. This CDR3 is built from 14 residues. CDR3 in amino acids: CASSLVGGSTEAFF. The CDR3 DNA sequence: TGCGCCAGCAGCTTGGTGGGGGGATCTACTGAAGCTTTCTTT.

The V call is TRBV2, the J call TRBJ2-1; TRBD1 is a possible D gene (6 bases). Germline V gives CDR1 SNHLY, CDR2 FYNNEI. CDR3 size: 13 residues. Trimming removed 1 base from V and 5 bases from J, with 6 bases in between. The CDR3 sequence is CASSEGTDNEQFF. CDR3 in DNA: TGTGCCAGCAGTGAAGGGACAGACAATGAGCAGTTCTTC.

The chain joins TRBV2 to TRBJ1-4; the D gene is possibly TRBD1 (5 bases). The CDR3 is 13 residues long. Per the germline V gene, CDR1 is SNHLY and CDR2 is FYNNEI. The V gene lost 6 bases and the J gene lost 11 bases, with 16 bases spanning the gap. The CDR3 DNA is TGTGCCAGCAGCTACCAACAGGATTCGAAACTGTTTTTT. Amino acids: CASSYQQDSKLFF.

The CDR3 is CASSVQGREAFF. Written as DNA, the CDR3 is TGCGCCAGCAGCGTACAGGGTCGGGAAGCTTTCTTT. The gene calls are TRBV4-1 and TRBJ1-1; the D gene is possibly TRBD1 (6 bases). This CDR3 comprises 12 residues. V was pared by 5 bases and J by 8 bases, with 12 bases between. Per the germline V gene, CDR1 is MGHRA and CDR2 is YSYEKL.

The CDR3: CAWSLLRGSETQYF. The CDR3 DNA reads TGTGCCTGGAGTCTCCTGCGCGGCTCGGAGACCCAGTACTTC. The chain employs TRBV30 and TRBJ2-5, with D unclear. The CDR3 is 14 amino acids. Trimming pared 2 bases from V and 5 bases from J, leaving 15 bases between. The V gene's germline CDR1 is GTSNPN and CDR2 SVGIG (reference sequence).

The chain links TRBV27 to TRBJ2-7, with D tentatively TRBD2 (5 bases). V gave up 5 bases and J gave up 4 bases, with 21 bases separating them. This CDR3 comprises 16 residues. CDR1 and CDR2 from the germline V gene are MNHEY and SMNVEV (reference sequence). The CDR3 here is CASSPSVGSGRYEQYF. The CDR3 DNA reads TGTGCCAGCAGTCCAAGCGTGGGGAGTGGGAGATACGAGCAGTACTTC.

CDR3 bases: TGTGCCAGCAGCTCCCAGCGGCCTAATTCACCCCTCCACTTT. It specifies CASSSQRPNSPLHF. This chain joins TRBV21-1 and TRBJ1-6. TRBV21-1 constitutes a pseudogene. There are 14 residues in the CDR3.

The chain joins TRBV28 to TRBJ1-1; TRBD1 agrees at 7 bases. The CDR3 is 18 amino acids. Germline V gene data show CDR1 as MDHEN and CDR2 as SYDVKM. The V gene end was trimmed by 2 bases and the J gene end by 4 bases; junction bases not matched to a gene: 16. This chain's CDR3 is CASSLPQYKVRQGTEAFF. CDR3 bases: TGTGCCAGCAGTTTACCCCAATATAAAGTCCGACAGGGCACTGAAGCTTTCTTT.

The rearrangement joins TRBV7-9 to TRBJ1-1; a weak D match, TRBD1 (5 bases). The CDR3 runs 16 residues. V lost 1 base, J lost 1 base, and 13 bases lay in between. CDR1 and CDR2 (germline): SEHNR, FQNEAQ (reference sequence). CDR3 sequence reads: CASSLVLSGENTEAFF. CDR3 DNA: TGTGCCAGCAGCTTAGTGTTGTCGGGGGAGAACACTGAAGCTTTCTTT.

The rearrangement uses TRBV5-6 and TRBJ1-3; no reliable D call. Germline lookup yields CDR1 SGHDT and CDR2 YYEEEE. Between the trimmed V and J ends, which lost 0 bases and 0 bases, there was a span of 7 bases. The CDR3 length is 15 residues. The CDR3 bases are TGTGCCAGCAGCTTGGGGGCCGTCTCTGGAAACACCATATATTTT. It specifies CASSLGAVSGNTIYF.